This T cell receptor beta chain was captured by sequencing in a study of beta chain features in type 1 diabetes. Turning to the study itself: Over 85,000,000 sorted cells were examined across all samples.

The length of the CDR3 is 14 residues. Germline V gives CDR1 MDHEN, CDR2 SYDVKM. The V and J ends lost 7 bases and 3 bases, in that order; junction bases with no gene match: 9. cDNA synthesis used the whole RNA isolate, giving expressed TCRB sequences. The repertoire was sequenced with immunoSEQ multiplex PCR; TCRdb's copy has only in-frame clones and lacks some. Of roughly 610,000 clones in the sample, 15% to 18% were seen once. V is TRBV28 and J is TRBJ2-7; 7 bases fit TRBD1. Input material: naive CD4+ T cells from blood. This clonotype was sampled from a young man in good health. CDR3 bases: TGTGCCAGCAACCCCTCGGGACAGCACTACGAGCAGTACTTC. The encoded protein is CASNPSGQHYEQYF.